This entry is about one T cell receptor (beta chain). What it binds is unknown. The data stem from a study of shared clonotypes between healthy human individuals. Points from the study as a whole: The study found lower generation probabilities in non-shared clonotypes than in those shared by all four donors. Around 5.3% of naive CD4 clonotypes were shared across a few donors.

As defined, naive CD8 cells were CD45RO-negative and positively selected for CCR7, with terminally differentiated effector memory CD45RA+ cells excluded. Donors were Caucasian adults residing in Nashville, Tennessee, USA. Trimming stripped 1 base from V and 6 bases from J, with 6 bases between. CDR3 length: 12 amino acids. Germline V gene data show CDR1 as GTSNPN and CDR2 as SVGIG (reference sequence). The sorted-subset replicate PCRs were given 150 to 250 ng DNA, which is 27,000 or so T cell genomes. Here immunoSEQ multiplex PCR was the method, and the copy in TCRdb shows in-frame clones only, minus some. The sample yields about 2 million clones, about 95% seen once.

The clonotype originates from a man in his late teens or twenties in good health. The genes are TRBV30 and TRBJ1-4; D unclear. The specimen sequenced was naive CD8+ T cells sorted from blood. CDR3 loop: CAWSDLDEKLFF. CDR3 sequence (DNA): TGTGCCTGGAGTGATTTGGATGAAAAACTGTTTTTT.